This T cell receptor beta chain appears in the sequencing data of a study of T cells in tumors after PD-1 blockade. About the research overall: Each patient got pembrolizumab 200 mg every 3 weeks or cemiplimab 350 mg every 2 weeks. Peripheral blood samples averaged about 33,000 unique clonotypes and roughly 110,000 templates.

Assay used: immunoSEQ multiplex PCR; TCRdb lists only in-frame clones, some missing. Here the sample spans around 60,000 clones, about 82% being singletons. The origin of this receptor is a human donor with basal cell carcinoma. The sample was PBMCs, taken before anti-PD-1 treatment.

The CDR3 protein is CASSQGAGGRGNQPQHF. The DNA of the CDR3 is TGTGCCAGCAGCCAGGGAGCAGGGGGTAGGGGCAATCAGCCCCAGCATTTT. The rearrangement uses TRBV7-8 and TRBJ1-5; 7 bases line up with TRBD1. The CDR3 spans 17 residues. CDR1 is SGHVS and CDR2 is FQNEAQ in the germline V gene. V lost 5 bases, J lost 2 bases, and 12 bases stayed unmatched.